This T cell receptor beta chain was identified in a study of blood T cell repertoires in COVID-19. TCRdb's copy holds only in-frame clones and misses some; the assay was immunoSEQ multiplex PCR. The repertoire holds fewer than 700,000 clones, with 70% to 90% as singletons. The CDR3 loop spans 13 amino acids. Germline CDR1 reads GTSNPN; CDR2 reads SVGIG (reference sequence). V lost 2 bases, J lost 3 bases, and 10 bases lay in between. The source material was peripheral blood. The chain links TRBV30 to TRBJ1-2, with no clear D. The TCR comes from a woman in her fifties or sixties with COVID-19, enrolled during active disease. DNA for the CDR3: TGTGCCTGGAGTACCGGGATCTACTATGGCTACACCTTC. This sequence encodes CAWSTGIYYGYTF. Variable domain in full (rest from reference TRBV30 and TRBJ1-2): SQTIHQWPATLVQPVGSPLSLECTVEGTSNPNLYWYRQAAGRGLQLLFYSVGIGQISSEVPQNLSASRPQDRQFILSSKKLLLSDSGFYLCAWSTGIYYGYTFGSGTRLTVV.